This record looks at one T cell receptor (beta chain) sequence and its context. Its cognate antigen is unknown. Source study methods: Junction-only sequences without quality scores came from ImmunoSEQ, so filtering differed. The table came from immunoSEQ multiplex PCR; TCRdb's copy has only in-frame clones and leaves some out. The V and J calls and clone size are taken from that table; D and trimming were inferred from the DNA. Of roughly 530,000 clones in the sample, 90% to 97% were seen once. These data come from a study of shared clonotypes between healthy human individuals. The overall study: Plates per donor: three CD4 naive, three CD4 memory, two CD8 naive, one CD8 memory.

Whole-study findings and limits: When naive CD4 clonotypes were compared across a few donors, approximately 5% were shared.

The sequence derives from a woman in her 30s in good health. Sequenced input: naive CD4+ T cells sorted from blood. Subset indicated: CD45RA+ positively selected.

The CDR3: CASRERASGSIAYEQYF. The CDR3, as DNA: TGCGCCAGCAGGGAGCGGGCTAGCGGGAGTATCGCGTACGAGCAGTACTTC. This chain joins TRBV4-1 and TRBJ2-7; the match to TRBD2 covers 10 bases. The CDR3 totals 17 residues. The germline CDR1 and CDR2 sequences are MGHRA and YSYEKL. V dropped 6 bases and J dropped 4; count of bases not matched to a gene: 15.